This T cell receptor (beta chain) was recorded in a study of CD8 T cells in Susac syndrome. An amount of RNA that ranged from roughly 0.5 to 1 ug was reverse transcribed with random hexamers. TCRdb reprocessed the immunoSEQ multiplex PCR reads via MiXCR and lists one record per CDR3 protein. The table shows 200,000 to 250,000 distinct CDR3 sequences, with just under 95% occurring only once. Per the germline V gene, CDR1 is SNHLY and CDR2 is FYNNEI. The CDR3 consists of 14 residues. Trimming removed 7 bases at V and 1 base at J, with 13 bases between. High-throughput TCR beta sequencing covered peripheral CD8+ and CD4+ T cells.

The chain has TRBV2 and TRBJ1-2; D is uncertain. Sequencing was done on a sample of CD4+ T cells from PBMCs. The receptor comes from a human donor with multiple sclerosis. CDR3 in amino acids: CASNSRTGNYGYTF. The CDR3 coding sequence is TGTGCCAGCAACAGCAGGACGGGTAACTATGGCTACACCTTC. The complete variable domain, with remaining parts taken from reference TRBV2 and TRBJ1-2, reads EPEVTQTPSHQVTQMGQEVILRCVPISNHLYFYWYRQILGQKVEFLVSFYNNEISEKSEIFDDQFSVERPDGSNFTLKIRSTKLEDSAMYFCASNSRTGNYGYTFGSGTRLTVV.